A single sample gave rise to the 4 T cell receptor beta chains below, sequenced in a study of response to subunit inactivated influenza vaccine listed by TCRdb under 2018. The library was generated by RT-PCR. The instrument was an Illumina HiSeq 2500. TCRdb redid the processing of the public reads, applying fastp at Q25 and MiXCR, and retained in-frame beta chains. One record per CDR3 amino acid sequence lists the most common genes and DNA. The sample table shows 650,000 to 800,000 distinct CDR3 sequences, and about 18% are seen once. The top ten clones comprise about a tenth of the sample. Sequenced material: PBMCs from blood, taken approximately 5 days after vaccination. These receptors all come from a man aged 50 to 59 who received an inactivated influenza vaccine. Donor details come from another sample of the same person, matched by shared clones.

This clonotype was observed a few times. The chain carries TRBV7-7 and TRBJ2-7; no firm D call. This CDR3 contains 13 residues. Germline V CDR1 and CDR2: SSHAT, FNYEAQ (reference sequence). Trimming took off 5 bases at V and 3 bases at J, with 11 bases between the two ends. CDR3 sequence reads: CASSKGEDYEQYF. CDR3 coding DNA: TGTGCCAGCAGCAAGGGTGAAGACTACGAGCAGTACTTC.

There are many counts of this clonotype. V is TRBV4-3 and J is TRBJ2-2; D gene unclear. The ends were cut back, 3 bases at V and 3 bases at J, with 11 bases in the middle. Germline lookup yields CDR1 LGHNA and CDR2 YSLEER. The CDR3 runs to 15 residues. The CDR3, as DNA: TGCGCCAGCAGCCATTGGGCCGACGACACCGGGGAGCTGTTTTTT. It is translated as CASSHWADDTGELFF.

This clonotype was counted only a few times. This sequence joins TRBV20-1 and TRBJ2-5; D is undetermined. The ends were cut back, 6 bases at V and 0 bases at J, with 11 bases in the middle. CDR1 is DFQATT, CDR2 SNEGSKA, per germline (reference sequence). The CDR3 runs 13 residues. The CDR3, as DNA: TGCAGTGCCACCGACAAGTACCAAGAGACCCAGTACTTC. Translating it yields CSATDKYQETQYF.

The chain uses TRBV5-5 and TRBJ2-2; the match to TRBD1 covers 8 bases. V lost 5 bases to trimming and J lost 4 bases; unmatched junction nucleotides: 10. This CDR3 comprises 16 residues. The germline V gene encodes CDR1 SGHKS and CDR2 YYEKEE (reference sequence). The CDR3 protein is CASSYSGGGSTGELFF. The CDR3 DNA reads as TGTGCCAGCAGTTACTCAGGGGGCGGAAGCACCGGGGAGCTGTTTTTT.